This T cell receptor beta chain emerged from a study of beta chain features in type 1 diabetes. Findings and limits, study-wide: Significant though moderate, a shortening of TCRB CDR3s appeared in all four CD4+ subsets of Type 1 diabetes patients. Equally in patients and controls, shorter templates might have been favored by PCR.

The investigators reverse transcribed all of the isolated RNA, so they sequenced expressed TCRB transcripts. Some 3.3 million reads per sample on average were obtained from naive, central memory and regulatory T cell samples. Measured with immunoSEQ multiplex PCR; TCRdb has only the in-frame clones, and not every one. The profile shows about 650,000 clones, over 10% of them singletons. Once sorted, every population was more than 98% pure. The sample holds a few counts of this clone. The target antigen is unknown. J was trimmed by 2 bases and V by 0 bases; bases with no gene match: 4. Germline V gene data show CDR1 as SGDLS and CDR2 as YYNGEE. The CDR3 has 15 amino acids.

This sequence was found in a man aged 25 to 40 with type 1 diabetes. The specimen was naive CD4+ T cells from blood. The chain links TRBV9 to TRBJ2-7; the match to TRBD2 covers 8 bases. The CDR3 reads CASSVDPAGAYEQYF. The CDR3 region has the DNA TGTGCCAGCAGCGTAGATCCAGCGGGGGCCTACGAGCAGTACTTC.